This is a list of T cell receptor beta chains from one sample in a study of blood T cell repertoires in COVID-19. Produced via immunoSEQ multiplex PCR; TCRdb's table is partial and in-frame only. This table holds roughly 190,000 clones, more than 70% found once. Specimen: peripheral blood. The receptor source for this set is a man aged 35-49 years with active or convalescent COVID-19. The CDR3 runs from the conserved cysteine through the conserved F or W. A D gene is named only where the DNA matches it firmly. Size is stated for part of the rows, as once, few or many counts, or as a class when the clone is expanded.

j_call v_call d_call clone_size cdr3_nt cdr3_aa
TRBJ2-7 TRBV27 . . TGTGCCAGCAGTTTCCGGGGGTTTGGCTCCTACGAGCAGTACTTC CASSFRGFGSYEQYF
TRBJ2-5 TRBV12-3/TRBV12-4 . . TGTGCCAGCACTCGGGCGGGACGGGAGACCCAGTACTTC CASTRAGRETQYF
TRBJ1-6 TRBV19 . once TGTGCCAGTGAGAGCTCGAGGGGGTCACCCCTCCACTTT CASESSRGSPLHF
TRBJ2-1 TRBV28 TRBD1 . TGTGCCAGCAGTTTACGTAGACCGGGACAGGGATACAATGAGCAGTTCTTC CASSLRRPGQGYNEQFF
TRBJ1-4 TRBV11-3 . . TGTGCCAGCAGCTTGGTACAGGAAAAACTGTTTTTT CASSLVQEKLFF
TRBJ2-7 TRBV5-4 TRBD1 . TGTGCCAGCAGCCGAGGACAGGGGCCCTACGAGCAGTACTTC CASSRGQGPYEQYF
TRBJ2-7 TRBV6-2/TRBV6-3 . . TGTGCCAGCAGTTACGGTGGCGGGACCTCCTACGAGCAGTACTTC CASSYGGGTSYEQYF
TRBJ1-5 TRBV27 TRBD1 once TGTGCCAGCAGTCCACAAGGACAGGGACGGTTTCAGCCCCAGCATTTT CASSPQGQGRFQPQHF
TRBJ2-7 TRBV5-4 TRBD1 . TGTGCCAGCAGCGCAAGCGGGACAGGGACCTACGAGCAGTACTTC CASSASGTGTYEQYF
TRBJ2-3 TRBV10-3 TRBD1 . TGTGCCGCCGAGGACAGGGGGCAAAGGGCTACGCAGTATTTT CAAEDRGQRATQYF
TRBJ1-1 TRBV28 . . TGTGCCAGCAGTTTACCCACGGGTGAAGCTTTCTTT CASSLPTGEAFF
TRBJ2-7 TRBV10-3 TRBD2 . TGTGCCATCAGTGACTTTAGCGGGGCCCCCTACGAGCAGTACTTC CAISDFSGAPYEQYF
TRBJ2-5 TRBV6-2/TRBV6-3 . . TGTGCCAGCAGTCGACTGGAACTTCAAGAGACCCAGTACTTC CASSRLELQETQYF
TRBJ2-1 TRBV19 TRBD2 few TGTGCCAGTAGTATTAGCCCAGCGGGGGGCCCCTCTCGTGTCGAGCAGTTCTTC CASSISPAGGPSRVEQFF
TRBJ2-2 TRBV5-1 TRBD2 . TGCGCCAGCACCCCCAGCGGGGGTCCCACCGGGGAGCTGTTTTTT CASTPSGGPTGELFF
TRBJ1-6 TRBV2 . . TGTGCCAGCAGTGAACAGGGTGAATCCTATAATTCACCCCTCCACTTT CASSEQGESYNSPLHF
TRBJ2-3 TRBV7-8 TRBD1 . TGTGCCAGCAGCGAATGGACAGGGGGATTGGATACGCAGTATTTT CASSEWTGGLDTQYF
TRBJ2-7 TRBV5-1 TRBD1 . TGCGCCAGCAGCTTGGATGGGACAGGCTCCTACGAGCAGTACTTC CASSLDGTGSYEQYF
TRBJ2-1 TRBV5-1 TRBD2 . TGCGCCAGCAGCTCTAGCGGGAGGACCTACAATGAGCAGTTCTTC CASSSSGRTYNEQFF
TRBJ1-3 TRBV7-8 . . TGTGCCAGCAGCCCTGCTTCGGGGGGAAACACCATATATTTT CASSPASGGNTIYF
TRBJ1-1 TRBV27 TRBD1 few TGTGCCAGCAGTTTATTTTCGGGGACAGGGGGATTGGACACTGAAGCTTTCTTT CASSLFSGTGGLDTEAFF
TRBJ2-5 TRBV5-5 TRBD1 . TGTGCCAGCAGCTGGACAGGGGGTACCAAAGAGACCCAGTACTTC CASSWTGGTKETQYF
TRBJ2-3 TRBV29-1 TRBD1 . TGCAGCGTCGGACAGGGGGCGGGAGATACGCAGTATTTT CSVGQGAGDTQYF
TRBJ2-2 TRBV4-1 . . TGCGCCAGCAGCCAAGATAGGTCGGGCGGGGAGCTGTTTTTT CASSQDRSGGELFF
TRBJ1-1 TRBV10-3 . few TGTGCCACCGCGACAGACAACACTGAAGCTTTCTTT CATATDNTEAFF
TRBJ2-3 TRBV7-2 . . TGTGCCAGCAGCTTCGGCTCTAGAGGGGATACGCAGTATTTT CASSFGSRGDTQYF
TRBJ2-1 TRBV6-4 TRBD1 . TGTGCCAGCAGTGACGGGACAGGGGGCGATGAGCAGTTCTTC CASSDGTGGDEQFF
TRBJ1-6 TRBV2 . . TGTGCCAGCAGTCTATCACAGAGCTCCTATAATTCACCCCTCCACTTT CASSLSQSSYNSPLHF
TRBJ1-2 TRBV19 . . TGTGCCAGTAGGAAACCAATCCCCGGCCAGGGGGGCTACACCTTC CASRKPIPGQGGYTF
TRBJ1-5 TRBV21-1 . . TGTGCCAGCAGCACAACCCGGCGTTGGGAGGCGGACGATAGCAATCAGCCCCAGCATTTT CASSTTRRWEADDSNQPQHF
TRBJ1-1 TRBV13 TRBD1 . TGTGCCAGCAGCTTAGTGACAGGGACTGAAGCTTTCTTT CASSLVTGTEAFF
TRBJ1-2 TRBV27 . once TGTGCCAGCAGTTTCCTGGGATCCAGGGTAGGCTACACCTTC CASSFLGSRVGYTF
TRBJ2-7 TRBV19 . . TGTGCCAGTAGTATAAAAACTTCCTACGAGCAGTACTTC CASSIKTSYEQYF
TRBJ1-1 TRBV4-1 . . TGCGCCAGCAGCCAAGATTTGGGGGGTAGGGAAGCTTTCTTT CASSQDLGGREAFF
TRBJ1-2 TRBV3-1/TRBV3-2 . . TGTGCCAGCAGCCAAGAGGTCGGCTATGGCTACACCTTC CASSQEVGYGYTF
TRBJ1-1 TRBV4-2 . . TGTGCCAGCAGCCAAGACCCCAGGGACTCTGAAGCTTTCTTT CASSQDPRDSEAFF
TRBJ2-7 TRBV4-1 . . TGCGCCAGCAGCCAGACGCCGGGACATAGCTCCTACGAGCAGTACTTC CASSQTPGHSSYEQYF
TRBJ1-5 TRBV18 . . TGTGCCAGCTCTGAGGGAGGCCAGCCCCAGCATTTT CASSEGGQPQHF
TRBJ1-1 TRBV6-5 . . TGTGCCAGCAGTCAGACAGGAGCCTTCACTGAAGCTTTCTTT CASSQTGAFTEAFF
TRBJ2-2 TRBV14 . . TGTGCCAGCAGCCACGGGACATACACCGGGGAGCTGTTTTTT CASSHGTYTGELFF
TRBJ1-1 TRBV19 . few TGTGCCAGTCCCGGACAGCTTCCGTACACTGAAGCTTTCTTT CASPGQLPYTEAFF
TRBJ1-1 TRBV2 TRBD1 . TGTGCCAGCTGGGACAGCTACACTGAAGCTTTCTTT CASWDSYTEAFF
TRBJ1-2 TRBV4-2 TRBD1 few TGTGCCAGCAGCCCGAGTCCTCTCCCGGGACAGGGGGACTATGGCTACACCTTC CASSPSPLPGQGDYGYTF
TRBJ1-4 TRBV10-1 . . TGCGCCAGCAGTGAGTCCGCCGGACTTGATGAAAAACTGTTTTTT CASSESAGLDEKLFF
TRBJ2-7 TRBV6-5 TRBD1 . TGTGCCAGCAGTTACTCGGTGCAGGGGGACGAGCAGTACTTC CASSYSVQGDEQYF
TRBJ2-1 TRBV7-2 . . TGTGCCAGCAGCTCGTACAGGGAGAACAATGAGCAGTTCTTC CASSSYRENNEQFF
TRBJ2-2 TRBV5-1 . . TGCGCCAGCAGCTCTACAGGGCCTAACACCGGGGAGCTGTTTTTT CASSSTGPNTGELFF
TRBJ1-5 TRBV7-9 . . TGTGCCAGCAGCTTAGAAGGCTTCACAGGGATGGTTCAGCCCCAGCATTTT CASSLEGFTGMVQPQHF
TRBJ1-3 TRBV7-9 . . TGTGCCAGCAGCCCGGGGAGCTCTGGAAACACCATATATTTT CASSPGSSGNTIYF
TRBJ1-2 TRBV24-1 TRBD1 once TGTGCCACCACGGCTGGGACAGGCGGGCATGGCTACACCTTC CATTAGTGGHGYTF
TRBJ2-5 TRBV29-1 . . TGCAGCGTCCAACCTATGAGCGGGCAAGAGACCCAGTACTTC CSVQPMSGQETQYF
TRBJ1-4 TRBV5-8 . few TGTGCCAGCAGTAAGACCGAGTGGGGCGAAAAACTGTTTTTT CASSKTEWGEKLFF
TRBJ2-3 TRBV6-2/TRBV6-3 . . TGTGCCAGCAGTAAGTTACTCCATACGCAGTATTTT CASSKLLHTQYF